This passage covers 25 T cell receptor beta chains from one sample sequenced in a study of blood T cell repertoires in COVID-19 (dated by TCRdb to the early 2020s). Library generation was performed with the immunoSEQ multiplex PCR assay. The immuneACCESS repertoire file appears here via TCRdb, limited to in-frame rearrangements. These files lack a portion of the clones; in checked studies, under half of the deficit traces to unresolved V genes, and the cause of the others is not known. For this sample there are over 150,000 clones; roughly 88% appear just once. The ten largest clones capture around 13% of the sample. The sequenced sample consisted of peripheral blood. All receptors derive from a human donor in a cohort sampled during active COVID-19.

A few counts support this clone. V and J are TRBV5-1 and TRBJ2-7; 9 nucleotides match TRBD2. Germline V gives CDR1 SGHRS, CDR2 YFSETQ. The CDR3 covers 14 residues. V was clipped by 3 bases and J by 2 bases; unmatched bases: 3. CDR3 sequence (DNA): TGCGCCAGCAGCTCGGGACTAGCTCCCTACGAGCAGTACTTC. It is translated as CASSSGLAPYEQYF.

Of note for this clone: The junction differs from germline at one of its ends, possibly a read error. The V gene is TRBV6-5, the J gene TRBJ2-3, with 7 bases identical to TRBD2. Germline lookup yields CDR1 MNHEY and CDR2 SVGAGI. This CDR3 has 15 residues. The CDR3 is CASRRAGSTWKTAIF. The CDR3 DNA is TGTGCCAGCAGACGAGCGGGATCCACCTGGAAGACTGCGATTTTT.

The chain couples TRBV4-1 to TRBJ2-3, with D possibly TRBD2 on 5 matching bases. Trimming removed 0 bases at V and 3 bases at J, with 10 bases between. CDR3 length equals 15 residues. CDR1 MGHRA and CDR2 YSYEKL come from the germline V gene. CDR3 nucleotides: TGCGCCAGCAGCCAAGACCCCACTAGAACAGATACGCAGTATTTT. Protein sequence: CASSQDPTRTDTQYF.

The rearrangement uses TRBV4-2 and TRBJ1-5; D remains ambiguous. Per the germline V gene, CDR1 is LGHNA and CDR2 is YNFKEQ. The CDR3 is 15 amino acids. Trimming took 1 base from V and 0 from J, leaving 7 bases between them. CDR3 region: CASSQGHSSNQPQHF. CDR3 in DNA: TGTGCCAGCAGCCAAGGTCACAGTAGCAATCAGCCCCAGCATTTT.

The CDR3 bases are TGTGCCTGGACAGAAGATAGCTCCTACGAGCAGTACTTC. Protein product: CAWTEDSSYEQYF. This chain links TRBV27 with TRBJ2-7, with D maybe TRBD1 (6 bases). Germline lookup yields CDR1 MNHEY and CDR2 SMNVEV (reference sequence). V was cut by 11 bases and J by 0 bases, with 14 bases left in between. The CDR3 is made up of 13 amino acids.

This chain links TRBV5-1 with TRBJ2-1, with 11 bases that match TRBD2. J lost 3 bases, V lost 4 bases, and 15 bases had no gene match. Germline V gene lookup returns CDR1 SGHRS and CDR2 YFSETQ. The CDR3 loop spans 19 amino acids. The CDR3 is CASSRRTSGSLRDYNEQFF. As DNA, the CDR3 is TGCGCCAGCAGCCGACGTACTAGCGGGAGCCTCCGAGACTACAATGAGCAGTTCTTC.

The rearrangement joins TRBV18 to TRBJ1-2; D gene uncertain. Trimming left V 3 bases short and J 8 bases short, with 7 bases between. Germline V gene sequence: CDR1 KGHSH, CDR2 LQKENI. This CDR3 comprises 11 residues. CDR3 DNA: TGTGCCAGCTCACCGGGCGAGGGCTACACCTTC. The encoded protein is CASSPGEGYTF.

Concerning this clone: The same CDR3 also results from other DNA sequences found in this sample. The rearrangement links TRBV2 to TRBJ1-2; 8 bases line up with TRBD1. V lost 5 bases to trimming and J lost 3 bases; unmatched junction nucleotides: 2. The CDR3 contains 13 residues. Germline assignment: CDR1 SNHLY and CDR2 FYNNEI. The CDR3 DNA sequence: TGTGCCAGCAGTCCACAGGGGGACTATGGCTACACCTTC. This sequence encodes CASSPQGDYGYTF.

The chain has TRBV19 and TRBJ2-2; D is unclear. The CDR3 sequence is 14 residues long. Germline loops: CDR1 LNHDA, CDR2 SQIVND (reference sequence). With 10 bases removed from V and 3 bases from J, the gap between germline ends came to 15 bases. The chain's CDR3 is CATHPRQDTGELFF. For the CDR3, the DNA is TGTGCCACCCACCCCCGACAAGACACCGGGGAGCTGTTTTTT. Full variable domain (rest looked up from reference TRBV19 and TRBJ2-2): DGGITQSPKYLFRKEGQNVTLSCEQNLNHDAMYWYRQDPGQGLRLIYYSQIVNDFQKGDIAEGYSVSREKKESFPLTVTSAQKNPTAFYLCATHPRQDTGELFFGEGSRLTVL.

This clone was seen more than once but under ten times. The chain joins TRBV15 to TRBJ1-5, with D possibly matching TRBD1 (6 bases). The CDR3 sequence is 16 residues long. Germline V CDR1 and CDR2: LNHNV, YYDKDF (reference sequence). The germline V and J ends were trimmed by 3 bases and 3 bases, with 15 bases remaining between them. The CDR3 loop reads CATSSASGVPNQPQHF. In nucleotides, the CDR3 is TGTGCCACCAGCAGTGCTTCAGGGGTCCCCAATCAGCCCCAGCATTTT.

The chain links TRBV6-5 to TRBJ1-3; D remains ambiguous. The CDR3 consists of 15 residues. V was pared by 2 bases and J by 2 bases, with 10 bases between. Germline lookup yields CDR1 MNHEY and CDR2 SVGAGI. In DNA, the CDR3 is TGTGCCAGCAGTTACGGGCGGACTACTGGAAACACCATATATTTT. This gives the protein CASSYGRTTGNTIYF.

The chain is built from TRBV6-5 and TRBJ2-7; a possible D gene is TRBD2 (6 bases). The CDR3 runs 13 residues. V was shortened by 7 bases and J by 0 bases, with 10 bases between the two germline ends. Germline lookup yields CDR1 MNHEY and CDR2 SVGAGI. This CDR3 reads CASTGGISYEQYF. The CDR3 DNA sequence: TGTGCCAGCACTGGAGGGATCTCCTACGAGCAGTACTTC.

This rearrangement joins TRBV30 to TRBJ2-7, with D maybe TRBD2 (5 bases). V lost 5 bases to trimming and J lost 4 bases, with 9 bases between them. From germline, CDR1 is GTSNPN and CDR2 SVGIG (reference sequence). This CDR3 is 11 amino acids long. The CDR3 sequence: CAWGERYEQYF. The CDR3 nucleotides are TGTGCCTGGGGGGAGCGGTACGAGCAGTACTTC.

This chain links TRBV5-1 with TRBJ2-7, with D uncertain. CDR1 is SGHRS, CDR2 YFSETQ, per germline. The ends were cut back, 0 bases at V and 7 bases at J, with 14 bases in the middle. This CDR3 is 14 amino acids long. CDR3 DNA sequence: TGCGCCAGCAGCTTGGGCGGTTTTTTTATAGAGCAGTACTTC. Protein product: CASSLGGFFIEQYF.

The chain combines TRBV5-5 with TRBJ2-1, with 8 bases identical to TRBD2. Trimming at V came to 0 bases and at J to 10 bases, leaving 6 bases not matched to a gene. The V gene's germline CDR1 is SGHKS and CDR2 YYEKEE (reference sequence). The CDR3 is 14 residues long. DNA of the CDR3: TGTGCCAGCAGCTTGGACTCCGCGGGGGGCGAGCAGTTCTTC. Encoded protein: CASSLDSAGGEQFF.

This clone was recorded many times. The chain recombines TRBV7-9 with TRBJ1-5; D gene unclear. The CDR3 has 14 residues. Germline CDR1 and CDR2: SEHNR and FQNEAQ (reference sequence). Trimming took 2 bases from V and 8 from J, leaving 13 bases between them. The CDR3 loop reads CASSLKGSLEPQHF. CDR3 sequence (DNA): TGTGCCAGCAGCTTAAAAGGCAGCCTAGAGCCCCAGCATTTT.

V gene TRBV5-5 combines with J gene TRBJ2-7, with a possible D match to TRBD1 (6 bases). The V end was cut by 4 bases, the J end by 7 bases, with 12 bases between. The germline CDR1 and CDR2 sequences are SGHKS and YYEKEE (reference sequence). The CDR3 is made up of 12 amino acids. The CDR3 sequence: CASSQVQGEQYF. CDR3 DNA sequence: TGTGCCAGCAGCCAAGTTCAGGGGGAGCAGTACTTC.

This clone has a handful of counts. V gene TRBV2 combines with J gene TRBJ2-7; TRBD1 matches 8 bases. V was pared by 9 bases and J by 1 base, with 5 bases of the junction left unmatched. The CDR3 spans 13 residues. Germline V gives CDR1 SNHLY, CDR2 FYNNEI. The CDR3 DNA follows: TGTGCCAGTCGGACAGGGACTTCCTACGAGCAGTACTTC. Translated, it gives CASRTGTSYEQYF.

J is TRBJ2-1 and V is TRBV19; D is ambiguous. The length of the CDR3 is 15 residues. Germline CDR1 is LNHDA and CDR2 is SQIVND (reference sequence). Trimming removed 2 bases at V and 0 bases at J, with 8 bases between. CDR3 sequence reads: CASSIWRSSYNEQFF. The CDR3 DNA is TGTGCCAGTAGTATATGGCGGAGCTCCTACAATGAGCAGTTCTTC.

The rearrangement uses TRBV25-1 and TRBJ1-3, with TRBD1 identical over 7 bases. CDR3 length: 15 residues. Germline trimming cut 6 bases from V and 2 bases from J; bases unmatched to any gene: 7. CDR1 MGHDK and CDR2 SYGVNS come from the germline V gene. CDR3 amino acids: CASSPRDRPGNTIYF. CDR3 DNA: TGTGCCAGCAGCCCGAGGGACAGACCTGGAAACACCATATATTTT.

The genes are TRBV28 and TRBJ1-4; the D is unclear. The ends were cut back, 5 bases at V and 8 bases at J, with 15 bases in the middle. Germline V gives CDR1 MDHEN, CDR2 SYDVKM. There are 14 residues in the CDR3. The CDR3, as DNA: TGTGCCAGCAGTGGCACGAATTGGGCAGAAAAACTGTTTTTT. Its translation is CASSGTNWAEKLFF.

Comment on this clone: At one of its ends the junction is not consistent with the germline gene, which may arise from a read error. CDR3 bases: TGTGCCAGCAGTGAGATCACTAAAGCTTTCTTT. Translation: CASSEITKAFF. The rearrangement uses TRBV28 and TRBJ1-1; no firm D call. The V gene's germline CDR1 is MDHEN and CDR2 SYDVKM. The CDR3 spans 11 residues.

The V gene is TRBV6-1, the J gene TRBJ2-6; TRBD1 is a possible D gene (5 bases). The CDR3 extends over 17 amino acids. V was trimmed by 3 bases and J by 0 bases, leaving 12 bases between them. CDR1 and CDR2 from the germline V gene are MNHNS and SASEGT. The CDR3 region has the DNA TGTGCCAGCAGTGAGGCAGGGCTGGGCTCTGGGGCCAACGTCCTGACTTTC. Encoded protein: CASSEAGLGSGANVLTF.

The chain has TRBV10-1 and TRBJ2-7, with 9 bases that match TRBD2. In germline, CDR1 is WNHNN, CDR2 SYGVQD (reference sequence). The CDR3 covers 15 residues. V lost 6 bases and J lost 0; bases outside the gene matches: 6. The CDR3: CASRLLAGTSYEQYF. CDR3 nucleotides: TGCGCCAGCAGACTTCTAGCGGGGACCTCCTACGAGCAGTACTTC.

The rearrangement links TRBV5-6 to TRBJ1-2, with TRBD1 identical over 11 bases. The CDR3 has 14 amino acids. Unmatched junction bases numbered 4, after V lost 3 bases and J lost 6 bases. Germline assignment: CDR1 SGHDT and CDR2 YYEEEE. The CDR3 sequence: CASSSGTGGHGYTF. As DNA, the CDR3 is TGTGCCAGCAGCTCCGGGACAGGGGGGCATGGCTACACCTTC.